This T cell receptor beta chain was retrieved from a study of identical twins. This clonotype was detected a few times. This CDR3 is 13 amino acids long. Trimming stripped 8 bases from V and 2 bases from J, with 10 bases between. Germline V CDR1 and CDR2: SNHLY, FYNNEI. In TCRdb, the 5' RACE reads were re-called with MiXCR into one record per CDR3 protein. The sample contains about 520,000 distinct CDR3 sequences, about 20% of which appear only once. The same data also went into a second study, on T cells expressing NK-cell markers. That report adds: It was from sorted CD3+CD56+NKG2C+, CD3+CD56+NKG2C- and CD3+CD56-NKG2C+ T cells that TCR beta repertoires came.

Specimen: CD4+ T cells sorted from blood. The chain is built from TRBV2 and TRBJ1-5; tentatively, D is TRBD1 (5 bases). The TCR sequence derives from a woman aged 18-29 years in good health. This CDR3 reads CASQDSGNQPQHF. In DNA form, the CDR3 reads TGTGCCAGCCAAGACAGTGGCAATCAGCCCCAGCATTTT.